This entry features one T cell receptor (beta chain) sequence. Data came from immunoSEQ multiplex PCR; TCRdb stores just in-frame clones and leaves some out. The sample yields more than 100,000 clones, roughly 88% seen once. Germline V gene data show CDR1 as KGHSH and CDR2 as LQKENI. CDR3 length: 15 residues. The V end was cut by 0 bases, the J end by 6 bases, with 12 bases between. The data were obtained in a study of T cell responses to AZD1222 COVID-19 vaccine. Sequencing was performed on peripheral blood, taken on day 0 of AZD1222 vaccination. The TCR was taken from an adult in good health. This sequence joins TRBV18 and TRBJ1-5; D is perhaps TRBD1 (6 bases). Written as DNA, the CDR3 is TGTGCCAGCTCACCACCCCGGGGGGCCGTTCAGCCCCAGCATTTT. It codes for CASSPPRGAVQPQHF.